This T cell receptor (beta chain) came from a study of T cell responses to AZD1222 COVID-19 vaccine. Second-dose recipients at about 4 or about 12 weeks were treated as one pooled group. Trimming removed 2 bases at V and 0 bases at J, with 25 bases between. Germline CDR1 and CDR2: SNHLY and FYNNEI. The CDR3 covers 20 residues. Overall study findings and caveats: Spike-spanning, vaccine-associated CD4 TCRs were dominant at 160-218 and 743-854. Seropositive AZD1222 recipients at baseline numbered only 6 or 7.

Measured with immunoSEQ multiplex PCR; TCRdb has only the in-frame clones, and not every one. The sample records about 150,000 clones, roughly nine tenths being singletons. With respect to this clone: What it recognizes is unknown.

The clonotype comes from an adult who received the AZD1222 COVID-19 vaccine. The V and J genes are TRBV2 and TRBJ1-1, with D hard to call. The sequencing here drew on peripheral blood, taken 28 days after the second AZD1222 dose. The CDR3 DNA is TGTGCCAGCAGTGAACCTAAGCCCTTCCATGATGAAAGATTGAACACTGAAGCTTTCTTT. Protein: CASSEPKPFHDERLNTEAFF. Together with reference TRBV2 and TRBJ1-1, the CDR3 gives the full variable domain: EPEVTQTPSHQVTQMGQEVILRCVPISNHLYFYWYRQILGQKVEFLVSFYNNEISEKSEIFDDQFSVERPDGSNFTLKIRSTKLEDSAMYFCASSEPKPFHDERLNTEAFFGQGTRLTVV.